One and the same sample provided the 30 T cell receptor beta chains below, sequenced in a study of T cells in Graves' hyperthyroidism and ophthalmopathy. There were TCR beta CDR3 regions amplified from RNA transcripts. The study used the HTBI primer set for a first-round RT-PCR of the TCR CDR3. Each CDR3 protein is one row after TCRdb ran MiXCR on the multiplex PCR reads. The sample records over 650,000 distinct CDR3 sequences, less than 20% being singletons. The sequencing sample was made of blood. These receptors were obtained from a man aged 18 to 29 with Graves' hyperthyroidism.

This clonotype was detected ten times or more. The chain is built from TRBV28 and TRBJ2-7, with D tentatively TRBD1 or TRBD2 (6 bases each). CDR1 is MDHEN, CDR2 SYDVKM, per germline. Between the trimmed V and J ends, which lost 8 bases and 0 bases, there was a span of 14 bases. The CDR3 totals 14 residues. The CDR3 DNA is TGTGCCAGCGGCGTGGGGGGCGGCTCCTACGAGCAGTACTTC. Its protein product is CASGVGGGSYEQYF.

The genes are TRBV30 and TRBJ2-6; 9 bases fit TRBD1. J was trimmed by 1 base and V by 2 bases; bases with no gene match: 9. The CDR3 is 18 amino acids. Germline V gives CDR1 GTSNPN, CDR2 SVGIG (reference sequence). CDR3 coding DNA: TGTGCCTGGAGTCCCACAGGGGGCCGGGTTTCTGGGGCCAACGTCCTGACTTTC. Translation gives CAWSPTGGRVSGANVLTF.

This clonotype appeared many times. The chain employs TRBV7-2 and TRBJ1-1; no firm D call. This CDR3 spans 16 amino acids. The ends were cut back, 1 base at V and 0 bases at J, with 12 bases in the middle. Germline V gives CDR1 SGHTA, CDR2 FQGNSA. The CDR3 coding sequence is TGTGCCAGCAGCTTAGACCCCGGAGGATTGAACACTGAAGCTTTCTTT. Protein sequence: CASSLDPGGLNTEAFF.

The chain combines TRBV6-2 or TRBV6-3 with TRBJ2-7, with 8 bases that match TRBD2. The V gene's germline CDR1 is MNHEY and CDR2 SVGEGT. V shed 0 bases, J shed 3 bases, and the junction held 13 bases outside the gene matches. The CDR3 covers 18 residues. CDR3 coding DNA: TGTGCCAGCAGTTACTCGAAAGGCCTCAGCGGGAGAAGCTACGAGCAGTACTTC. Encoded protein: CASSYSKGLSGRSYEQYF.

This clonotype was seen more than once but under ten times. V gene TRBV12-5 combines with J gene TRBJ2-3, with TRBD2 matching 7 bases. CDR3 length: 15 amino acids. Germline V CDR1 and CDR2: LGHNT, FRNRAP. The ends lost 4 bases at V and 0 bases at J; junction bases unmatched: 4. The CDR3 protein is CASGSGTISTDTQYF. The DNA of the CDR3 is TGTGCTAGTGGTTCCGGGACTATTAGCACAGATACGCAGTATTTT.

This clonotype has just a few counts. The genes are TRBV27 and TRBJ2-5, with 7 bases lining up with TRBD1. V lost 6 bases to trimming and J lost 3 bases; unmatched junction nucleotides: 7. CDR1 is MNHEY and CDR2 is SMNVEV in the germline V gene (reference sequence). This CDR3 has 14 amino acids. CDR3 sequence: CASRTIDREETQYF. Here the CDR3 DNA reads TGTGCCAGCAGAACCATCGACAGGGAAGAGACCCAGTACTTC.

This clonotype was seen at least ten times. The chain links TRBV28 to TRBJ2-1, with D hard to call. V was cut by 5 bases and J by 2 bases, with 13 bases left in between. The CDR3 runs 15 residues. Germline V gene sequence: CDR1 MDHEN, CDR2 SYDVKM. CDR3 amino acids: CASSTPWGTYNEQFF. The CDR3 DNA follows: TGTGCCAGCAGTACCCCATGGGGTACCTACAATGAGCAGTTCTTC.

This clonotype has at least ten counts. The rearrangement uses TRBV9 and TRBJ2-1; TRBD2 agrees at 9 bases. This CDR3 has 15 amino acids. Germline assignment: CDR1 SGDLS and CDR2 YYNGEE. After removal of 0 bases from V and 5 bases from J, the junction contained 3 bases not matched to a gene. CDR3 amino acids: CASSVGLAGHNEQFF. CDR3 coding DNA: TGTGCCAGCAGCGTAGGGCTAGCGGGACACAATGAGCAGTTCTTC.

In its sample, this clonotype was seen a few times. V gene TRBV29-1 combines with J gene TRBJ2-3; D gene uncertain. The germline V gene encodes CDR1 SQVTM and CDR2 ANQGSEA. Trimming removed 3 bases from V and 6 bases from J, with 7 bases in between. The CDR3 sequence is 11 residues long. CDR3 sequence: CSVDGWDTQYF. CDR3 nucleotide sequence: TGCAGCGTTGATGGGTGGGATACGCAGTATTTT.

This clonotype appeared a few times. The chain employs TRBV28 and TRBJ2-7; D is perhaps TRBD2 (5 bases). The V end lost 4 bases, the J end lost 5 bases, and 12 bases lay between the germline ends. The V gene's germline CDR1 is MDHEN and CDR2 SYDVKM. This CDR3 contains 13 residues. The CDR3: CASSSVGVHEQYF. The DNA of the CDR3 is TGTGCCAGCAGTTCGGTCGGGGTCCACGAGCAGTACTTC.

To note about this clonotype: The final CDR3 position lacks the conserved phenylalanine or tryptophan, pointing to a likely read error. V usage is TRBV11-1 and J usage is TRBJ2-3; D is unclear. V was shortened by 5 bases and J by 3 bases, with 12 bases between the two germline ends. This CDR3 spans 14 amino acids. The germline gives CDR1 SGHAT, CDR2 FQDESV (reference sequence). CDR3 coding DNA: TGTGCCAGCAGCCTATCGTCGGGTACAGATACGCAGTATTAT. Protein: CASSLSSGTDTQYY.

This clonotype was seen more than once but under ten times. The chain carries TRBV20-1 and TRBJ1-1; D gene ambiguous. The CDR3 length is 15 residues. The germline V gene has CDR1 DFQATT and CDR2 SNEGSKA (reference sequence). V gave up 3 bases and J gave up 4 bases, with 18 bases separating them. Written as DNA, the CDR3 is TGCAGTGCTAGTTCACCGGGAAGATGGGGCACTGAAGCTTTCTTT. It codes for CSASSPGRWGTEAFF.

The V and J genes are TRBV7-9 and TRBJ1-5; 10 bases map to TRBD1. Germline CDR1 reads SEHNR; CDR2 reads FQNEAQ (reference sequence). This CDR3 region has 14 residues. The V and J ends lost 5 bases and 7 bases, in that order; junction bases with no gene match: 5. The CDR3 DNA is TGTGCCAGCAGCCACGGACAGGGGGACCAGCCCCAGCATTTT. Translating it yields CASSHGQGDQPQHF.

The sample holds a few counts of this clonotype. The chain has TRBV6-1 and TRBJ2-2; TRBD2 matches at 7 bases. This CDR3 has 13 amino acids. Germline CDR1 is MNHNS and CDR2 is SASEGT. V trimming: 6 bases; J trimming: 5 bases; junction bases outside the gene matches: 3. CDR3 DNA: TGTGCCAGCAGAATCGGGGGGACCGGGGAGCTGTTTTTT. Translation: CASRIGGTGELFF.

This clonotype was recorded at least ten times. The genes are TRBV12-3 or TRBV12-4 and TRBJ1-1; D perhaps matches TRBD1 (6 bases). V was trimmed by 6 bases and J by 6 bases, leaving 17 bases between them. The CDR3 is made up of 14 amino acids. The CDR3 reads CASSSGAGASEAFF. The CDR3 nucleotides are TGTGCCAGCAGCTCGGGTGCGGGGGCATCTGAAGCTTTCTTT.

CDR3 amino acids: CSARDWSTTDTQYF. The CDR3 nucleotides are TGCAGTGCTAGGGATTGGAGTACCACAGATACGCAGTATTTT. The J gene is TRBJ2-3, the V gene TRBV20-1; unclear D gene. The CDR3 is 14 amino acids. From germline, CDR1 is DFQATT and CDR2 SNEGSKA (reference sequence). V lost 3 bases and J lost 2, with 12 bases in between.

As regards this clonotype: This may arise from a read error, as a much more abundant clone is one base away. The rearrangement uses TRBV2 and TRBJ2-7, with 9 bases that match TRBD1. CDR1 and CDR2 from the germline V gene are SNHLY and FYNNEI. The CDR3 is 16 residues long. Trimming removed 9 bases from V and 2 bases from J; junction bases left unmatched: 14. The CDR3 DNA reads TGTGCCAGAAGTCAAGCACAGGGGGCGCAAGCCTACGAGCAGTACTTC. Its protein product is CARSQAQGAQAYEQYF.

This clonotype has at least ten counts. This rearrangement joins TRBV7-8 to TRBJ2-3; weak D call: TRBD2 (5 bases). The V and J ends lost 6 bases and 0 bases respectively, with 7 bases between them. The CDR3 covers 13 residues. Germline V gene sequence: CDR1 SGHVS, CDR2 FQNEAQ. The CDR3 protein is CASRPGSTDTQYF. The DNA of the CDR3 is TGTGCCAGCAGACCGGGAAGCACAGATACGCAGTATTTT.

This clonotype occurred a few times. This sequence joins TRBV5-1 and TRBJ2-5; the D is unclear. CDR1 SGHRS and CDR2 YFSETQ come from the germline V gene. Trimming removed 1 base from V and 4 bases from J, with 5 bases in between. The CDR3 covers 12 residues. The CDR3: CASSLMLETQYF. In DNA, the CDR3 is TGCGCCAGCAGCTTGATGTTAGAGACCCAGTACTTC.

This CDR3 reads CASSLDHPLMSQYF. CDR3 in DNA: TGTGCCAGCAGTTTAGATCACCCACTAATGTCCCAGTATTTT. The V and J genes are TRBV28 and TRBJ2-3; D gene unclear. CDR3 size: 14 residues. The germline gives CDR1 MDHEN, CDR2 SYDVKM. Trimming cost V 2 bases and J 12 bases, with 18 bases left between them.

This clonotype occurred many times. The chain has TRBV7-8 and TRBJ1-2; unclear D gene. The CDR3 consists of 15 residues. CDR1 and CDR2 (germline): SGHVS, FQNEAQ. The ends were cut back, 5 bases at V and 7 bases at J, with 20 bases in the middle. CDR3 nucleotides: TGTGCCAGCAGCCTCCAAGCCGGGCCAAAGCTTGGCTACACCTTC. Protein: CASSLQAGPKLGYTF.

This clonotype has more than one count but fewer than ten. The chain joins TRBV7-3 to TRBJ1-1; D is unresolved. CDR1 is SGHTA, CDR2 FQGTGA, per germline. V was shortened by 6 bases and J by 3 bases, with 17 bases between the two germline ends. The length of the CDR3 is 15 residues. CDR3 DNA sequence: TGTGCCAGCAGGTCTCTGGCCCCGAGGGACACTGAAGCTTTCTTT. Translating it yields CASRSLAPRDTEAFF.

The chain links TRBV12-3 or TRBV12-4 to TRBJ2-2; D possibly matches TRBD1 or TRBD2 (5 bases each). The CDR3 spans 17 residues. The V end lost 6 bases, the J end lost 3 bases, and 20 bases lay between the germline ends. Here the CDR3 DNA reads TGTGCCAGCAGCCTTGGGACCGCGGGTGGGGACACCGGGGAGCTGTTTTTT. Encoded protein: CASSLGTAGGDTGELFF.

This clonotype came up many times. This chain connects TRBV12-3 or TRBV12-4 to TRBJ1-5, with 10 bases matching TRBD1. Unmatched junction bases numbered 3, after V lost 5 bases and J lost 2 bases. The CDR3 is 15 amino acids. CDR3 in amino acids: CASSRGTGGNQPQHF. The CDR3, as DNA: TGTGCCAGCAGTAGGGGGACAGGGGGCAATCAGCCCCAGCATTTT.

This clonotype was counted at least ten times. V usage is TRBV5-5 and J usage is TRBJ2-3, with TRBD2 matching 9 bases. The CDR3 is 17 amino acids. J was trimmed by 3 bases and V by 0 bases; bases with no gene match: 8. The germline V gene has CDR1 SGHKS and CDR2 YYEKEE (reference sequence). In DNA form, the CDR3 reads TGTGCCAGCAGCTTGGTGCTAGCGGGAATGAGGACAGATACGCAGTATTTT. This encodes CASSLVLAGMRTDTQYF.

The J gene is TRBJ2-2, the V gene TRBV7-9; 10 bases are a match to TRBD2. The V segment lost 4 bases and the J segment 5 bases; nucleotides outside the gene matches: 4. This CDR3 region has 15 residues. In germline, CDR1 is SEHNR, CDR2 FQNEAQ (reference sequence). CDR3 sequence (DNA): TGTGCCAGCAGCTCTCCGACTAGCGGGACCGGGGAGCTGTTTTTT. Encoded protein: CASSSPTSGTGELFF.

This clonotype was seen more than once but under ten times. This rearrangement joins TRBV20-1 to TRBJ1-2; 8 bases line up with TRBD1. V was clipped by 6 bases and J by 4 bases; unmatched bases: 1. CDR1 is DFQATT, CDR2 SNEGSKA, per germline (reference sequence). The CDR3 has 11 residues. CDR3 residues: CSARGLYGYTF. CDR3 in DNA: TGCAGTGCCAGGGGGCTCTATGGCTACACCTTC.

This clonotype has more than one count but fewer than ten. A read error is possible here, since a much larger clone lies one base away. This sequence joins TRBV11-2 and TRBJ2-4; D unclear. Germline V gene data show CDR1 as SGHAT and CDR2 as FQNNGV. V was cut by 8 bases and J by 0 bases, with 14 bases left in between. This CDR3 has 15 residues. In nucleotides, the CDR3 is TGTGCCAGCGGCCCTCGGCGACTAGCCAAAAACATTCAGTACTTC. This encodes CASGPRRLAKNIQYF. Full variable domain (rest looked up from reference TRBV11-2 and TRBJ2-4): EAGVAQSPRYKIIEKRQSVAFWCNPISGHATLYWYQQILGQGPKLLIQFQNNGVVDDSQLPKDRFSAERLKGVDSTLKIQPAKLEDSAVYLCASGPRRLAKNIQYFGAGTRLSVL.

This chain joins TRBV5-1 and TRBJ2-5; 8 nucleotides match TRBD1. This CDR3 region has 15 residues. Germline CDR1 SGHRS, CDR2 YFSETQ. V shed 3 bases, J shed 2 bases, and the junction held 6 bases outside the gene matches. CDR3 bases: TGCGCCAGCAGCTCAGGGGGCGTTGTGCAAGAGACCCAGTACTTC. Translating it yields CASSSGGVVQETQYF.

This clonotype was detected ten times or more. The chain combines TRBV28 with TRBJ2-7, with D maybe TRBD1 (5 bases). The length of the CDR3 is 13 residues. V lost 8 bases and J lost 2, with 13 bases in between. In germline, CDR1 is MDHEN, CDR2 SYDVKM. CDR3 sequence: CASGAGIPYEQYF. The CDR3 bases are TGTGCCAGCGGGGCAGGCATCCCCTACGAGCAGTACTTC. The complete variable domain, with remaining parts taken from reference TRBV28 and TRBJ2-7, reads DVKVTQSSRYLVKRTGEKVFLECVQDMDHENMFWYRQDPGLGLRLIYFSYDVKMKEKGDIPEGYSVSREKKERFSLILESASTNQTSMYLCASGAGIPYEQYFGPGTRLTVT.